This T cell receptor (beta chain) was recorded in a study of T cell responses to AZD1222 COVID-19 vaccine. Germline CDR1 reads SEHNR; CDR2 reads FQNEAQ (reference sequence). Losses at the gene ends were 5 bases for V and 1 base for J; bases not matched to a gene: 5. CDR3 length: 15 amino acids. The repertoire was sequenced with immunoSEQ multiplex PCR; TCRdb's copy has only in-frame clones and lacks some. The sample has some 140,000 clones, more than 90% seen once. Findings and caveats of the study: Reportedly, nearly half the spike-specific TCRs target unmutated variant regions.

This clone was picked up one time. Its matching antigen is unknown. This specimen was peripheral blood, taken on day 0 of AZD1222 vaccination. V gene TRBV7-9 combines with J gene TRBJ1-2, with 9 bases matching TRBD1. The source is an adult in good health. CDR3 amino acids: CASSLGTGHNYGYTF. The DNA for the CDR3 is TGTGCCAGCAGCCTCGGGACAGGGCATAACTATGGCTACACCTTC.